This TCR beta chain stems from a study of post-analysis software for immune sequencing data. Notes on the study in general: Patients used about 5 TRBV segments, including TRBV5-6, TRBV5-1 and TRBV20-1, more often than controls. The F measure placed samples prepared in the same batch into strongly shared clusters. Normalized Chao1 diversity was significantly lower in multiple sclerosis patients than in controls.

Comment on this clonotype: The antigen is not known.

The V and J ends lost 3 bases and 6 bases, in that order; junction bases with no gene match: 11. This CDR3 region has 15 residues. Germline V gene lookup returns CDR1 SGHKS and CDR2 YYEKEE (reference sequence). Presence of unique molecular identifiers characterized the TCR beta cDNA libraries. When about 0.9 to 11 million T cells were used, they gave around 500,000 cDNA molecules. Each CDR3 protein gets one entry after TCRdb re-called the PCR reads with MiXCR. The sample records 750,000 to 900,000 distinct CDR3 sequences, 46% being singletons. The V gene is TRBV5-5, the J gene TRBJ1-2, with TRBD1 matching over 7 bases. The receptor's source is a girl between 10 and 17 years old with multiple sclerosis. Material for sequencing was blood. The CDR3 reads CASSYPRQGVDGYTF. CDR3 nucleotides: TGTGCCAGCAGCTACCCCCGACAGGGAGTGGATGGCTACACCTTC.